What follows are 31 T cell receptor beta chains derived from one specimen sequenced in a study of radiation and T cells in renal cell carcinoma. Profiling relied on immunoSEQ multiplex PCR, and the TCRdb table lists in-frame clones only, not all of them. The data contain about 83,000 clones, roughly 80% of them singletons. The sample's time point: blood 4 weeks post-SBRT, at nephrectomy. Treatment defined: 15 Gy SBRT to primary tumor, nephrectomy 4 weeks later. This specimen was blood, taken from a patient whose treatment included radiotherapy and nephrectomy. The origin of the receptors is a woman aged 55-69 years with renal cell carcinoma.

There are a few counts of this clone. The chain couples TRBV7-6 to TRBJ2-7; 11 positions match TRBD2. Germline V gene sequence: CDR1 SGHVS, CDR2 FNYEAQ. V was pared by 4 bases and J by 3 bases, with 8 bases of the junction left unmatched. The CDR3 is 16 residues long. The CDR3 reads CASSSLSGGASYEQYF. The CDR3 DNA follows: TGTGCCAGCAGCTCCCTTAGCGGGGGGGCGAGCTACGAGCAGTACTTC.

The chain is built from TRBV6-5 and TRBJ2-7, with 9 positions matching TRBD1. The CDR3 contains 15 residues. The junction had 5 bases not matched to a gene; V was cut back by 2 bases and J by 3 bases. Looked up from germline, CDR1 is MNHEY and CDR2 is SVGAGI. The CDR3: CASSYNTDRGYEQYF. CDR3 in DNA: TGTGCCAGCAGTTACAATACGGACAGGGGCTACGAGCAGTACTTC.

The CDR3 loop is CASSVDDGRGREQYF. CDR3 bases: TGTGCCAGCAGCGTAGATGATGGCAGGGGGAGGGAGCAGTACTTC. The V gene is TRBV9, the J gene TRBJ2-7; a weak D match, TRBD1 (7 bases). The CDR3 has 15 amino acids. Trimming pared 0 bases from V and 7 bases from J, leaving 17 bases between. Germline lookup yields CDR1 SGDLS and CDR2 YYNGEE.

The genes are TRBV5-1 and TRBJ2-3; D unresolved. Germline V gene data show CDR1 as SGHRS and CDR2 as YFSETQ. Deletions cut 4 bases from V and 6 bases from J, with 24 bases between. The CDR3 runs 17 residues. The CDR3, as DNA: TGCGCCAGCAGCGCCGGCGGAACATCCCTCATGACTGATACGCAGTATTTT. Translating it yields CASSAGGTSLMTDTQYF.

J is TRBJ1-1 and V is TRBV7-3, with D maybe TRBD1 (6 bases). This CDR3 is 12 amino acids long. CDR1 is SGHTA and CDR2 is FQGTGA in the germline V gene. Trimming stripped 3 bases from V and 8 bases from J, with 10 bases between. CDR3 DNA sequence: TGTGCCAGCAGCTTTTCTGGACAGGAAGCTTTCTTT. As protein: CASSFSGQEAFF.

CDR3 in DNA: TGCGCCAGCAGCTTGGCCGGCGATTTTTCGGGGGAGTGGGCTTTCTTT. Translation: CASSLAGDFSGEWAFF. This chain joins TRBV5-1 and TRBJ1-1; weak D call: TRBD1 (5 bases). V was cut by 0 bases and J by 11 bases, with 23 bases left in between. The CDR3 length is 16 residues. CDR1 SGHRS and CDR2 YFSETQ come from the germline V gene.

This chain links TRBV28 with TRBJ2-1; 8 positions agree with TRBD2. J lost 4 bases, V lost 3 bases, and 5 bases had no gene match. CDR1 and CDR2 from the germline V gene are MDHEN and SYDVKM. This CDR3 contains 15 residues. As DNA, the CDR3 is TGTGCCAGCAGTTTGTTAGCGGGAACTTACAATGAGCAGTTCTTC. This encodes CASSLLAGTYNEQFF. The complete variable domain, with remaining parts taken from reference TRBV28 and TRBJ2-1, reads DVKVTQSSRYLVKRTGEKVFLECVQDMDHENMFWYRQDPGLGLRLIYFSYDVKMKEKGDIPEGYSVSREKKERFSLILESASTNQTSMYLCASSLLAGTYNEQFFGPGTRLTVL.

This clone was seen a single time. The rearrangement uses TRBV7-9 and TRBJ1-2, with 9 bases aligning to TRBD1. The CDR3 spans 15 residues. The trim removed 3 bases at V and 1 base at J, leaving 3 bases unmatched. Germline V gives CDR1 SEHNR, CDR2 FQNEAQ (reference sequence). The CDR3 DNA reads as TGTGCCAGCAGCTTCCGGGACAGGGATAACTATGGCTACACCTTC. Its protein is CASSFRDRDNYGYTF.

J is TRBJ1-2 and V is TRBV19, with D unclear. This CDR3 has 15 residues. Trimming left V 0 bases short and J 5 bases short, with 13 bases between. Germline CDR1 LNHDA, CDR2 SQIVND (reference sequence). The CDR3 region is CASSIDQASKYGYTF. The CDR3 DNA is TGTGCCAGTAGTATAGATCAAGCCAGCAAGTATGGCTACACCTTC.

This clone was seen only a few times. The J gene is TRBJ1-6, the V gene TRBV14; D is unresolved. V was clipped by 1 base and J by 8 bases, with 6 bases between them. CDR3 length equals 13 residues. The germline V gene has CDR1 SGHDN and CDR2 FVKESK. The DNA of the CDR3 is TGTGCCAGCAGCCAAGGGTCCTATTCACCCCTCCACTTT. This translates into CASSQGSYSPLHF.

The chain carries TRBV28 and TRBJ1-1; D gene ambiguous. Germline V gene lookup returns CDR1 MDHEN and CDR2 SYDVKM. Trimming took 5 bases from V and 0 from J, leaving 10 bases between them. CDR3 length equals 14 residues. The chain's CDR3 is CASSLSGMNTEAFF. The CDR3 DNA reads as TGTGCCAGCAGTCTCTCAGGCATGAACACTGAAGCTTTCTTT.

The genes are TRBV7-2 and TRBJ2-2, with 10 bases identical to TRBD1. Germline V gene sequence: CDR1 SGHTA, CDR2 FQGNSA. Germline trimming cut 5 bases from V and 6 bases from J; bases unmatched to any gene: 12. CDR3 length: 17 residues. CDR3 residues: CASSKGQGEVLAGELFF. CDR3 in DNA: TGTGCCAGCAGCAAAGGACAGGGGGAAGTTCTCGCCGGGGAGCTGTTTTTT.

There are a few counts of this clone. The V and J genes are TRBV28 and TRBJ1-5; D not certain. Trimming stripped 2 bases from V and 6 bases from J, with 11 bases between. The V gene's germline CDR1 is MDHEN and CDR2 SYDVKM. There are 14 residues in the CDR3. CDR3 bases: TGTGCCAGCAGTTTAGTGGTAGGAGGTCAGCCCCAGCATTTT. Its translation: CASSLVVGGQPQHF.

The chain uses TRBV9 and TRBJ1-2; no clear D gene. In germline, CDR1 is SGDLS, CDR2 YYNGEE. The CDR3 consists of 15 residues. Trimming stripped 3 bases from V and 0 bases from J, with 12 bases between. In DNA, the CDR3 is TGTGCCAGCAGCGCATTGCCAGCTACTAACTATGGCTACACCTTC. Its protein product is CASSALPATNYGYTF.

This sequence joins TRBV19 and TRBJ2-1; 12 nucleotides match TRBD2. J was trimmed by 0 bases and V by 11 bases; bases with no gene match: 8. Germline-derived CDR1 and CDR2 are LNHDA and SQIVND (reference sequence). The CDR3 sequence is 16 residues long. The CDR3 DNA sequence: TGTGCCGCTACTAGCGGGAGGAGTAACTCCTACAATGAGCAGTTCTTC. This encodes CAATSGRSNSYNEQFF.

Note on this clone: The junction shows a germline mismatch at one end, possibly a read error. The chain combines TRBV5-1 with TRBJ1-4; D gene unclear. The CDR3 has 15 amino acids. CDR1 SGHRS and CDR2 YFSETQ come from the germline V gene. The DNA for the CDR3 is TGCGCCAGCAGCTTGGGGACCGCAACTAGTGAAAAACTGTTTTTT. Its protein is CASSLGTATSEKLFF.

In its sample, this clone was seen a few times. The V gene is TRBV12-5, the J gene TRBJ1-2; a possible D gene is TRBD1 (6 bases). The ends were cut back, 7 bases at V and 8 bases at J, with 17 bases in the middle. The CDR3 contains 13 residues. In germline, CDR1 is LGHNT, CDR2 FRNRAP. CDR3 sequence: CASATGFREGYTF. The CDR3 DNA follows: TGTGCTAGTGCCACAGGGTTTAGGGAGGGCTACACCTTC.

By share, this clone ranks as medium-sized. The chain employs TRBV5-1 and TRBJ1-3, with D possibly matching TRBD1 (6 bases). CDR3 size: 14 residues. V was trimmed by 4 bases and J by 2 bases, leaving 10 bases between them. Germline CDR1 is SGHRS and CDR2 is YFSETQ. The CDR3 bases are TGCGCCAGCAGCAAAGGGGGGCCTGGAAACACCATATATTTT. Its protein is CASSKGGPGNTIYF. Looking up the rest from reference TRBV5-1 and TRBJ1-3 gives the full variable domain: KAGVTQTPRYLIKTRGQQVTLSCSPISGHRSVSWYQQTPGQGLQFLFEYFSETQRNKGNFPGRFSGRQFSNSRSEMNVSTLELGDSALYLCASSKGGPGNTIYFGEGSWLTVV.

This clone was seen just once. The chain is built from TRBV28 and TRBJ2-7; 11 nucleotides line up with TRBD2. Looked up from germline, CDR1 is MDHEN and CDR2 is SYDVKM. J gave up 0 bases and V 5 bases, and 6 bases lay outside the gene matches. The CDR3 length is 16 residues. The CDR3 region is CASSPPGLAASYEQYF. The CDR3 nucleotides read TGTGCCAGCAGTCCTCCGGGACTAGCGGCCTCCTACGAGCAGTACTTC.

This chain connects TRBV29-1 to TRBJ2-5; D uncertain. In germline, CDR1 is SQVTM, CDR2 ANQGSEA. V dropped 2 bases and J dropped 3 bases, with 10 bases sitting between them. The CDR3 covers 13 residues. DNA for the CDR3: TGCAGCGTTGAATTACGGCTAAAAGAGACCCAGTACTTC. Translation gives CSVELRLKETQYF.

This chain uses TRBV6-6 with TRBJ2-7; no clear D. V was shortened by 4 bases and J by 0 bases, with 16 bases between the two germline ends. CDR3 size: 16 residues. Germline V gives CDR1 MNHNY, CDR2 SVGAGI (reference sequence). This CDR3 reads CASSSRSTYSSYEQYF. In DNA form, the CDR3 reads TGTGCCAGCAGTTCCCGATCGACGTACAGCTCCTACGAGCAGTACTTC.

The V call is TRBV28, the J call TRBJ2-5; D is possibly TRBD2 (6 bases). The CDR3 sequence is 13 residues long. Germline values: CDR1 MDHEN, CDR2 SYDVKM. With 10 bases removed from V and 7 bases from J, the gap between germline ends came to 19 bases. The CDR3 reads CATRGMAGWTQYF. The CDR3 DNA follows: TGTGCCACCCGGGGGATGGCGGGATGGACCCAGTACTTC.

This rearrangement joins TRBV5-1 to TRBJ2-7; no definite D call. The germline gives CDR1 SGHRS, CDR2 YFSETQ. V dropped 0 bases and J dropped 6 bases, with 4 bases sitting between them. The CDR3 totals 11 residues. CDR3 in amino acids: CASSLAGEQYF. The CDR3 DNA follows: TGCGCCAGCAGCTTGGCAGGCGAGCAGTACTTC.

This clone was seen once. This CDR3 is CASSPRQGSGNEQFF. In DNA form, the CDR3 reads TGTGCCAGCAGCCCACGACAGGGTTCAGGGAATGAGCAGTTCTTC. The V call is TRBV7-6, the J call TRBJ2-1; TRBD1 matches 7 bases. J gave up 7 bases and V 5 bases, and 11 bases lay outside the gene matches. Germline V CDR1 and CDR2: SGHVS, FNYEAQ. This CDR3 contains 15 residues.

The chain links TRBV5-1 to TRBJ2-1, with D perhaps being TRBD1 or TRBD2 (5 bases each). The germline V gene has CDR1 SGHRS and CDR2 YFSETQ. The CDR3 spans 15 residues. V was pared by 4 bases and J by 0 bases, with 11 bases between. For the CDR3, the DNA is TGCGCCAGCAGCGCCGGGACGGTCTCCTACAATGAGCAGTTCTTC. This sequence encodes CASSAGTVSYNEQFF.

The gene calls are TRBV19 and TRBJ1-1; D possibly corresponds to TRBD1 (5 bases). The germline CDR1 and CDR2 sequences are LNHDA and SQIVND (reference sequence). This CDR3 region has 12 residues. V gave up 7 bases and J gave up 8 bases, with 14 bases separating them. This chain's CDR3 is CASTTFGGEAFF. The CDR3 nucleotides read TGTGCCAGTACCACCTTCGGGGGGGAAGCTTTCTTT.

This CDR3 is CASSLAGTGIDSPLHF. CDR3 in DNA: TGTGCCAGCTCACTCGCCGGGACAGGGATCGACTCACCCCTCCACTTT. The chain recombines TRBV18 with TRBJ1-6, with 9 bases that match TRBD1. This CDR3 has 16 residues. V trimming: 4 bases; J trimming: 10 bases; junction bases outside the gene matches: 11. Germline values: CDR1 KGHSH, CDR2 LQKENI.

The genes are TRBV28 and TRBJ2-7, with 9 bases aligning to TRBD1. From germline, CDR1 is MDHEN and CDR2 SYDVKM. The CDR3 has 16 residues. J gave up 4 bases and V 2 bases, and 9 bases lay outside the gene matches. In nucleotides, the CDR3 is TGTGCCAGCAGTTTAATTTTCGGGACAGGGAGTTACGAGCAGTACTTC. This translates into CASSLIFGTGSYEQYF.

The genes are TRBV19 and TRBJ2-1; 10 bases align to TRBD1. After removal of 6 bases from V and 5 bases from J, the junction contained 1 base not matched to a gene. The germline V gene has CDR1 LNHDA and CDR2 SQIVND (reference sequence). The CDR3 consists of 13 residues. The CDR3 spells CASRGQGNNEQFF. The CDR3 bases are TGTGCCAGTAGGGGACAGGGGAACAATGAGCAGTTCTTC.

This clone was seen once. The chain carries TRBV6-1 and TRBJ2-3; 7 bases fit TRBD2. Trimming cost V 6 bases and J 4 bases; bases outside gene matches: 4. The CDR3 sequence is 13 residues long. Looked up from germline, CDR1 is MNHNS and CDR2 is SASEGT. This CDR3 reads CASRGLMADTQYF. DNA of the CDR3: TGTGCCAGCAGGGGACTAATGGCAGATACGCAGTATTTT.

This chain links TRBV5-1 with TRBJ2-7; 8 nucleotides align to TRBD1. Germline assignment: CDR1 SGHRS and CDR2 YFSETQ. There are 14 residues in the CDR3. V was clipped by 4 bases and J by 0 bases; unmatched bases: 3. The chain's CDR3 is CASSPGQGSYEQYF. In DNA form, the CDR3 reads TGCGCCAGCAGCCCAGGACAGGGCTCCTACGAGCAGTACTTC.